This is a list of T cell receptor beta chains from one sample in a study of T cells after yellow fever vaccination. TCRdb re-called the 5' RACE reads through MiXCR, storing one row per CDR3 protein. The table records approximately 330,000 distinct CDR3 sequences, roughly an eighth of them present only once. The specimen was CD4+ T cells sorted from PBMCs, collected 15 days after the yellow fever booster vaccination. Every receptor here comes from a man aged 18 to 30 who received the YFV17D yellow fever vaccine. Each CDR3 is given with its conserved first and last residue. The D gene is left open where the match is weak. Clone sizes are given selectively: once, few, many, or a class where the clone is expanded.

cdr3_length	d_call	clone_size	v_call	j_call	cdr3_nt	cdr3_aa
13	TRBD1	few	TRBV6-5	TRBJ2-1	TGTGCCATTAGTCCGGGACAGTACAATGAGCAGTTCTTC	CAISPGQYNEQFF
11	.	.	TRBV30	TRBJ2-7	TGTGCCTGGGGCCAGGGGGGTGAGCAGTACTTC	CAWGQGGEQYF
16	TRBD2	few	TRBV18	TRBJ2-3	TGTGCCAGCTCACCAACCGGACTAGCGGGGACAGATACGCAGTATTTT	CASSPTGLAGTDTQYF
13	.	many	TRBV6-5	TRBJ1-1	TGTGCCAGCAGTTATGTGGGGATACGAGGAGCTTTCTTT	CASSYVGIRGAFF
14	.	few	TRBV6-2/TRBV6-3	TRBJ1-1	TGTGCCAGCAGTCCCGACAGGATGAACACTGAAGCTTTCTTT	CASSPDRMNTEAFF
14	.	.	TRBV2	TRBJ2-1	TGTGCCAGTGTCCGGGACCCAACCAGGAATGAGCAGTTCTTC	CASVRDPTRNEQFF
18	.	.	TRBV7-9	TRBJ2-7	TGTGCCAGCAGCTTTCCTCCGCCTGGGGGGCCGCTCTCCTACGAGCAGTACTTC	CASSFPPPGGPLSYEQYF
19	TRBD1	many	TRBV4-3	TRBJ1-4	TGCGCCAGCAGCCAAGAAAGGGGGCCCTCCTATGCAACTAATGAAAAACTGTTTTTT	CASSQERGPSYATNEKLFF
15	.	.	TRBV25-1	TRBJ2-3	TGTGCCAGCAGTGCATCCGGCAGGGTACTGGATACGCAGTATTTT	CASSASGRVLDTQYF
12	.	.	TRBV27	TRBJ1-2	TGTGCCAGCAGTTCGCCGAGTGGTGGCTACACCTTC	CASSSPSGGYTF
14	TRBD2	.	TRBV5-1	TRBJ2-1	TGCGCCAGCACCTCCGGACTAGCCTACAATGAGCAGTTCTTC	CASTSGLAYNEQFF
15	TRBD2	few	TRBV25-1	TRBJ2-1	TGTGCCAGCAGTCCTCGGACTAGCGGATACAATGAGCAGTTCTTC	CASSPRTSGYNEQFF
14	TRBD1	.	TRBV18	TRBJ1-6	TGTGCCAGCTCGCCCACAGGGGGCAATTCACCCCTCCACTTT	CASSPTGGNSPLHF
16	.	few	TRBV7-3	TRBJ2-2	TGTGCCAGCAGCTTATACGGGGGCTCGGTCACCGGGGAGCTGTTTTTT	CASSLYGGSVTGELFF
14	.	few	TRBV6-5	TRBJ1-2	TGTGCCAGCAGTTATTTAAGTGTCAGCTATGGCTACACCTTC	CASSYLSVSYGYTF
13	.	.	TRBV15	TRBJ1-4	TGTGCCACCAGCAGAGGCGGGGTTGAAAAACTGTTTTTT	CATSRGGVEKLFF
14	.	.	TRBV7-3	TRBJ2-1	TGTGCCAGCAGCTTAAGTGGGGTACTCGATGAGCAGTTCTTC	CASSLSGVLDEQFF
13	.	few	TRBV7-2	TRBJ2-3	TGTGCCAGCAGCTGGGACTTGGAGGGGGAGAGATATTTT	CASSWDLEGERYF
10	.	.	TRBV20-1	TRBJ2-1	TGCAGTGCTGAGGACGGCGAGCAGTTCTTC	CSAEDGEQFF
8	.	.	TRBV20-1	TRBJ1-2	TGCAGTGTTCTTGGCTACACCTTC	CSVLGYTF
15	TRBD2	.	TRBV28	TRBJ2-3	TGTGCCAGCAGTGGGGGGGTAAGAGGAGCAGATACGCAGTATTTT	CASSGGVRGADTQYF
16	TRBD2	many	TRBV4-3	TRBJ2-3	TGCGCCAGCAGCCAAGATTTAGCGGGGGGCGCAGATACGCAGTATTTT	CASSQDLAGGADTQYF
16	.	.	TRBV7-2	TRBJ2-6	TGTGCCAGCAGCCCCCGGGTCGGCTCTGGGGCCAACGTCCTGACTTTC	CASSPRVGSGANVLTF
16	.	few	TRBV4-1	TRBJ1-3	TGCGCCAGCAGCCAATTACAAGGTAGTTCTGGAAACACCATATATTTT	CASSQLQGSSGNTIYF
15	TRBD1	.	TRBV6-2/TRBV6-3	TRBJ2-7	TGTGCCAGCAGACCCGGGACAGGGGGCTCCTACGAGCAGTACTTC	CASRPGTGGSYEQYF
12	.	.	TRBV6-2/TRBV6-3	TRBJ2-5	TGTGCCAGCAGGGGTAACCAAGAGACCCAGTACTTC	CASRGNQETQYF
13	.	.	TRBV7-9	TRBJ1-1	TGTGCCAGCGGACCAGGGATGAAAACTGAAGCTTTCTTT	CASGPGMKTEAFF
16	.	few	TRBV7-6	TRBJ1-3	TGTGCCAGCAGCTTAGCGGCCGGCGAGTCTGGAAACACCATATATTTT	CASSLAAGESGNTIYF
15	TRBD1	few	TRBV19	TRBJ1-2	TGTGCCAGTAGTGTTACAGGGGGCACGAACTATGGCTACACCTTC	CASSVTGGTNYGYTF